This TCR beta chain was sequenced for a study of cytomegalovirus exposure and HLA in healthy donors. The study, taken as a whole, reports: Presence/absence analyses assumed roughly uniform sequencing depth across donors. With further analysis later on, most CMV-associated TCR beta chains appeared HLA-restricted.

The CDR3 loop spans 15 amino acids. The V gene end was trimmed by 0 bases and the J gene end by 4 bases; junction bases not matched to a gene: 1. The germline gives CDR1 LNHNV, CDR2 YYDKDF (reference sequence). Worth noting for this clone: Its specificity is not known.

PCR amplification relied on 60 Vbeta primers (plus 13 Jbeta primers). TCRdb keeps only in-frame clones here, not all; method: immunoSEQ multiplex PCR. The sample yields 110,000 or so clones, approximately 81% seen once. Healthy bone marrow donors made up the donors. The source material was PBMCs. This receptor was identified in a man aged 30 to 39 in good health and CMV-seronegative. J is TRBJ2-1 and V is TRBV15, with TRBD1 identical over 9 bases. This CDR3 is CATSRETGGYNEQFF. CDR3 in DNA: TGTGCCACCAGCAGAGAGACAGGGGGGTACAATGAGCAGTTCTTC.